Included here is one T cell receptor beta chain sequence, with context. Its antigen remains unknown. The sample comes from a study of shared clonotypes between healthy human individuals. Terminally differentiated effector memory CD45RA+ cells were left out of the naive CD8 fraction, which was CD45RO-negative and positively selected for CCR7. Whole-study results and caveats: Among non-shared clonotypes, generation probabilities were lower than among those shared by all four donors.

This CDR3 has 13 amino acids. Trimming pared 4 bases from V and 8 bases from J, leaving 12 bases between. Germline CDR1 is MNHNY and CDR2 is SVGAGI (reference sequence). At deep level, the assay was performed. Clones were sequenced by immunoSEQ multiplex PCR, and TCRdb holds only the in-frame ones, with some missing. The sample lists roughly 890,000 clones; almost 95% were seen once. The sample consisted of naive CD8+ T cells sorted from blood. The sequence came from a man younger than 45 in good health. The chain joins TRBV6-6 to TRBJ2-1; D remains unclear. The CDR3 sequence is CASSLMGGDEQFF. DNA of the CDR3: TGTGCCAGCAGTTTAATGGGTGGGGATGAGCAGTTCTTC.